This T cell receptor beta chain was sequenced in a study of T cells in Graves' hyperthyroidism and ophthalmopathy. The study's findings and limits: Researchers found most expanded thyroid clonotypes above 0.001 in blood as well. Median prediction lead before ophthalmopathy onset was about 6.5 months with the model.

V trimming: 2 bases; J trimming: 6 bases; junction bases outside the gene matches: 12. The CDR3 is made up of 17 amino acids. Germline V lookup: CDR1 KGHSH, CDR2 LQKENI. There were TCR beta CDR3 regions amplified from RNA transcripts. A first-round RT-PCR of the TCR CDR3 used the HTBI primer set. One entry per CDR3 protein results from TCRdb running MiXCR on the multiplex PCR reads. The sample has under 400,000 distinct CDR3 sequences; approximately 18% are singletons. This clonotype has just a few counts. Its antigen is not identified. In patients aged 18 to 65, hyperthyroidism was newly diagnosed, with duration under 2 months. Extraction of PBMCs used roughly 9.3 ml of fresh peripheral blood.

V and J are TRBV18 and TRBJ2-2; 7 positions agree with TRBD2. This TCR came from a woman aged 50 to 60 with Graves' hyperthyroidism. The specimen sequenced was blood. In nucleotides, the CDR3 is TGTGCCAGCTCACCAACCCTAGGAAGCGGGGAAGCCGGGGAGCTGTTTTTT. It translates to CASSPTLGSGEAGELFF.